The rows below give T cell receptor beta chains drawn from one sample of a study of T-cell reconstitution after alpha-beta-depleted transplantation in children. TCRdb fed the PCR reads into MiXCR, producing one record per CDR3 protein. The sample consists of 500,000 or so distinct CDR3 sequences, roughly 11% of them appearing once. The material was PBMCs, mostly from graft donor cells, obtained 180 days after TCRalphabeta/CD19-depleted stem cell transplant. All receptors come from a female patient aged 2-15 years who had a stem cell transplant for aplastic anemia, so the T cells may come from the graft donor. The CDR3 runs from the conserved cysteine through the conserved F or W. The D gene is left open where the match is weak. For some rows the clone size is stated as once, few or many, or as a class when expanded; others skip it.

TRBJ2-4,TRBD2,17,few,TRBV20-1,TGCAGTGCTAGGACTAGCGGGGGTCTTTGGGCCAAAAACATTCAGTACTTC,CSARTSGGLWAKNIQYF
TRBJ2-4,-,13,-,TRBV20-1,TGCAGTGCCCGGGGCGTAGCCAAAAACATTCAGTACTTC,CSARGVAKNIQYF
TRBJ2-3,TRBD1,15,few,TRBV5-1,TGCGCCAGCAGCTTCCAGGGGGCGGGCACAGATACGCAGTATTTT,CASSFQGAGTDTQYF
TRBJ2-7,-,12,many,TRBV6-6,TGTGCCAGCAGTTACGTATGGCGCGAGCAGTACTTC,CASSYVWREQYF
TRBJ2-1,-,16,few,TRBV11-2,TGTGCCAGCAGCTTAGTTCCCGGGACCAGATACAATGAGCAGTTCTTC,CASSLVPGTRYNEQFF
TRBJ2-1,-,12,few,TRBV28,TGTGCCAGCAGTTTATCCGGGTTCGAGCAGTTCTTC,CASSLSGFEQFF
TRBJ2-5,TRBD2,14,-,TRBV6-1,TGTGCCAGCAGCCTGGGGGGGACTACTGAGACCCAGTACTTC,CASSLGGTTETQYF
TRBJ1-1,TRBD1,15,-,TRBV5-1,TGCGCCAGCAGTTGGGGACAGGGTCCGACCACTGAAGCTTTCTTT,CASSWGQGPTTEAFF
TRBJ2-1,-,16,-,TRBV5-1,TGCGCCAGCAGCCCACGACTAGGGGGCCCCTACAATGAGCAGTTCTTC,CASSPRLGGPYNEQFF
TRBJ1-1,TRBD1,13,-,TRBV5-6,TGTGCCAGCAGTCACGACAGGGCCTCTGAAGCTTTCTTT,CASSHDRASEAFF
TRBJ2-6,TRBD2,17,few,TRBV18,TGTGCCAGCTCACCACCGGGAGGGAAAGTTGTGGCCAACGTCCTGACTTTC,CASSPPGGKVVANVLTF
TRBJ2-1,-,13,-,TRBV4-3,TGCGCCAGCAGCCAAGATCTTCGGGATGAGCAGTTCTTC,CASSQDLRDEQFF
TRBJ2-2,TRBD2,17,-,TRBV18,TGTGCCAGCTCACCACCCATCGGGACTAAGTCACACGGGGAGCTGTTTTTT,CASSPPIGTKSHGELFF
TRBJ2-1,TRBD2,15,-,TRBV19,TGTGCCAGTAGATGGACTAGCGAGAGTTACAATGAGCAGTTCTTC,CASRWTSESYNEQFF
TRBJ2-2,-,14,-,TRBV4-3,TGCGCCAGCAGCCTAGACTGGAACACCGGGGAGCTGTTTTTT,CASSLDWNTGELFF
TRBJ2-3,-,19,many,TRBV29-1,TGCAGCGGGACCGGGCTATTCGGAAGTAGCGGATCTTTCACAGATACGCAGTATTTT,CSGTGLFGSSGSFTDTQYF
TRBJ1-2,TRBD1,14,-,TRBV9,TGTGCCAGCAGCGTTGGACAGGGGCAATATGGCTACACCTTC,CASSVGQGQYGYTF
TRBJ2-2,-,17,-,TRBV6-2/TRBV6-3,TGTGCCAGCATTCAAACCGGGACAACTCCGAACACCGGGGAGCTGTTTTTT,CASIQTGTTPNTGELFF
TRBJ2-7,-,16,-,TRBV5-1,TGCGCCAGCAGCTTGGCGGGTGGGAGCCTCGGGTACGAGCAGTACTTC,CASSLAGGSLGYEQYF
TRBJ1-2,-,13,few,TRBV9,TGTGCCAGCAGCGTAGGACAGGCGTATGGCTACACCTTC,CASSVGQAYGYTF
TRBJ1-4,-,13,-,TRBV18,TGTGCCAGCTCACCACCGGGGAGGGATAGACTGTTTTTT,CASSPPGRDRLFF
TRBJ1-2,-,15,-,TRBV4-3,TGCGCCAGCAGCCAAGGGGGACAACCACGGAATGGCTACACCTTC,CASSQGGQPRNGYTF
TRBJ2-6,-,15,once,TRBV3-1,TGTGCCAGCAGCCAAATTTACTCTGGGGCCAACGTCCTGACTTTC,CASSQIYSGANVLTF
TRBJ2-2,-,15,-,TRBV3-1,TGTGCCAGCAGCCAAGATTGGGGAAACACCGGGGAGCTGTTTTTT,CASSQDWGNTGELFF
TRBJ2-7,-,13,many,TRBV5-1,TGCGCCAGCAGCACAGGGGAGGTCTACGAGCAGTACTTC,CASSTGEVYEQYF
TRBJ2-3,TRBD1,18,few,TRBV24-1,TGTGCCACCAGTGATCCCCGAAGGACAGGGACAAGCACAGATACGCAGTATTTT,CATSDPRRTGTSTDTQYF
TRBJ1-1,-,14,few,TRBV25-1,TGTGCCAGCAGTGAATATCAGGGAGACACTGAAGCTTTCTTT,CASSEYQGDTEAFF
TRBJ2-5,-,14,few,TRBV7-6,TGTGCCAGCAGCCCTGAATGGGGGCGAGAGACCCAGTACTTC,CASSPEWGRETQYF
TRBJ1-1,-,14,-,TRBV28,TGTGCCAGCAGTTTCTTGCCGGCGAACACTGAAGCTTTCTTT,CASSFLPANTEAFF
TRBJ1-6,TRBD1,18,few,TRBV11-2,TGTGCCAGCAGCTTCAATACCAGGGACAGGGTTTTGAGTTCACCCCTCCACTTT,CASSFNTRDRVLSSPLHF
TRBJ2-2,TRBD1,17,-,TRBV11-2,TGTGCCAGCAGCTTAAACACTTGGACAGGGCGGACCGGGGAGCTGTTTTTT,CASSLNTWTGRTGELFF
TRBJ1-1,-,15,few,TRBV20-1,TGCAGTGCTGCCCGGGGGGGGCAGGGAAGGGCTGAAGCTTTCTTT,CSAARGGQGRAEAFF
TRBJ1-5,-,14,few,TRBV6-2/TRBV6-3,TGTGCCAGCAGTAGGGGCAGTCTCAATCAGCCCCAGCATTTT,CASSRGSLNQPQHF
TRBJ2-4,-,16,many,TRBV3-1,TGTGCCAGCAGCCCACAGGGTGTAGAAGCCAAAAACATTCAGTACTTC,CASSPQGVEAKNIQYF
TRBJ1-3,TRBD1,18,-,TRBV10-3,TGTGCCATCAGTGAGTCGAGACAGGGAAGGCCTAGTGGGAACACCATATATTTT,CAISESRQGRPSGNTIYF
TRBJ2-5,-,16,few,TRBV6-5,TGTGCCAGCAGTTATGGGCTTGGGCAGGGTAGAAAGACCCAGTACTTC,CASSYGLGQGRKTQYF
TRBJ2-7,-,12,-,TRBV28,TGTGCCAGCAGTTTATCTTGCGACCAATCGTACTTC,CASSLSCDQSYF
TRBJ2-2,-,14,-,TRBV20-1,TGCAGTGCTTTTTTCCGAGGGACCACCGGGGAGCTGTTTTTT,CSAFFRGTTGELFF
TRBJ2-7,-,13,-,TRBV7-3,TGTGCCAGCAGCTCAGAGAGCTCCTACGAGCAGTACTTC,CASSSESSYEQYF
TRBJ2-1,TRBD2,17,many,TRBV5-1,TGCGCCAGCAGCTTGGCCGGGCTAGCGGGAGGGTACAATGAGCAGTTCTTC,CASSLAGLAGGYNEQFF
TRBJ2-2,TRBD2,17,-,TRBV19,TGTGCCAGTAGTCTTGGGACTAGCGGAAGCCCTGGCGGGGAGCTGTTTTTT,CASSLGTSGSPGGELFF
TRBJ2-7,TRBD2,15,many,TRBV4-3,TGCGCCAGCAGCCAAGAGCGACTAGCGTCCTACGAGCAGTACTTC,CASSQERLASYEQYF
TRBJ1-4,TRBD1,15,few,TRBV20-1,TGCAGTGCTAGAGATGGGACAGGGGGCTTGGAAAAACTGTTTTTT,CSARDGTGGLEKLFF
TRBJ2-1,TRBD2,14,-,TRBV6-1,TGTGCCACAGGCGGGACTAGCGGATACAATGAGCAGTTCTTC,CATGGTSGYNEQFF
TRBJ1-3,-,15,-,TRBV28,TGTGCCAGTACCCTTGGGGGCGCGACTGGAAACACCATATATTTT,CASTLGGATGNTIYF